The 22 T cell receptor beta chains below were found in one sample sequenced in a study of Graves' ophthalmopathy and Graves' hyperthyroidism. TCR beta CDR3 amplification used RNA transcripts. HTBI primers primed a first-round RT-PCR, and a second-round multiplex PCR followed. TCRdb ran MiXCR on the multiplex PCR reads and lists one entry per CDR3 protein. Altogether approximately 460,000 distinct CDR3 sequences are present, roughly an eighth being singletons, with the ten largest covering more than 8.5%. The specimen sequenced was blood. Receptors were obtained from a woman in her 30s with Graves' ophthalmopathy.

This clonotype was counted ten times or more. The V and J genes are TRBV20-1 and TRBJ2-2, with D tentatively TRBD1 or TRBD2 (6 bases each). Deletions cut 5 bases from V and 9 bases from J, with 28 bases between. CDR1 and CDR2 (germline): DFQATT, SNEGSKA (reference sequence). The CDR3 covers 17 residues. This CDR3 reads CSAEGPPRLEGHRELFF. As DNA, the CDR3 is TGCAGTGCTGAGGGGCCCCCTCGACTAGAGGGACACCGGGAGCTGTTTTTT.

This clonotype has ten or more counts. This chain links TRBV11-2 with TRBJ2-7; D could derive from TRBD1 or TRBD2 (5 bases each). Trimming took 5 bases from V and 2 from J, leaving 10 bases between them. There are 13 residues in the CDR3. Germline-derived CDR1 and CDR2 are SGHAT and FQNNGV. The CDR3 DNA reads as TGTGCCAGCAGCACAGCGGACACCTACGAGCAGTACTTC. This sequence encodes CASSTADTYEQYF.

This clonotype occurred many times. The chain combines TRBV5-1 with TRBJ2-7, with D unresolved. Germline CDR1 reads SGHRS; CDR2 reads YFSETQ. The CDR3 runs to 14 residues. V lost 0 bases and J 6 bases, leaving 13 bases between the germline ends. CDR3 nucleotide sequence: TGCGCCAGCAGCTTGGAAGTATCCAGCTCCGAGCAGTACTTC. Translation gives CASSLEVSSSEQYF.

The chain joins TRBV14 to TRBJ2-2; D is perhaps TRBD1 (5 bases). The CDR3 has 15 residues. Deletions cut 1 base from V and 7 bases from J, with 13 bases between. Germline CDR1 is SGHDN and CDR2 is FVKESK. CDR3 protein: CASSQGAGQGGELFF. CDR3 DNA: TGTGCCAGCAGCCAAGGGGCAGGCCAGGGCGGGGAGCTGTTTTTT.

This clonotype has at least ten counts. V and J are TRBV11-3 and TRBJ1-1; D gene unclear. The germline V and J ends were trimmed by 3 bases and 0 bases, with 8 bases remaining between them. There are 14 residues in the CDR3. In germline, CDR1 is SGHNT, CDR2 YENEEA. The CDR3 bases are TGTGCCAGCAGCTTTGGGAGGCTGAACACTGAAGCTTTCTTT. Translating it yields CASSFGRLNTEAFF.

At least ten counts were recorded for this clonotype. The chain uses TRBV6-5 and TRBJ1-2; 8 bases are shared with TRBD1. Germline CDR1 MNHEY, CDR2 SVGAGI. The CDR3 loop spans 13 amino acids. J gave up 6 bases and V 5 bases, and 5 bases lay outside the gene matches. The CDR3: CASSSGQGDGYTF. CDR3 bases: TGTGCCAGCAGTAGCGGACAGGGTGATGGCTACACCTTC.

In this sample, this clonotype turned up many times. The chain employs TRBV7-3 and TRBJ1-2; D gene unclear. The CDR3 is made up of 15 amino acids. V was trimmed by 5 bases and J by 1 base, leaving 14 bases between them. Germline V CDR1 and CDR2: SGHTA, FQGTGA. CDR3 protein: CASSGKAAFNYGYTF. The DNA for the CDR3 is TGTGCCAGCAGCGGAAAGGCAGCCTTTAACTATGGCTACACCTTC.

This clonotype was picked up many times. The V call is TRBV5-1, the J call TRBJ1-2; TRBD1 aligns across 7 bases. V trimming: 6 bases; J trimming: 4 bases; junction bases outside the gene matches: 9. From germline, CDR1 is SGHRS and CDR2 YFSETQ. This CDR3 has 14 amino acids. Here the CDR3 reads CASMLGDSLYGYTF. Here the CDR3 DNA reads TGCGCCAGCATGTTGGGGGACAGCCTCTATGGCTACACCTTC.

In this sample, this clonotype turned up many times. The chain combines TRBV2 with TRBJ1-1; 7 bases line up with TRBD1. V lost 8 bases, J lost 1 base, and 4 bases stayed unmatched. CDR1 is SNHLY and CDR2 is FYNNEI in the germline V gene. This CDR3 has 13 amino acids. In DNA form, the CDR3 reads TGTGCCAGCGGGGGACAGAAGAACACTGAAGCTTTCTTT. Translated, it gives CASGGQKNTEAFF.

This clonotype was counted at least ten times. The chain couples TRBV2 to TRBJ2-5; D possibly corresponds to TRBD2 (5 bases). V was clipped by 8 bases and J by 5 bases, with 15 bases between them. Germline V gene lookup returns CDR1 SNHLY and CDR2 FYNNEI. CDR3 length: 13 amino acids. The CDR3 loop reads CASCIGLRETQYF. CDR3 bases: TGTGCCAGCTGTATCGGACTGCGGGAGACCCAGTACTTC.

This clonotype was counted ten times or more. The gene calls are TRBV6-5 and TRBJ1-2, with unresolved D. The V gene's germline CDR1 is MNHEY and CDR2 SVGAGI. V dropped 8 bases and J dropped 8 bases, with 15 bases sitting between them. The CDR3 extends over 12 amino acids. CDR3 in DNA: TGTGCCAGCGAAGAGAGAGGCGGGGGCTACACCTTC. Protein product: CASEERGGGYTF.

This chain uses TRBV5-1 with TRBJ2-7; TRBD1 matches 8 bases. Trimming removed 1 base from V and 5 bases from J; junction bases left unmatched: 5. Per germline, CDR1 SGHRS and CDR2 YFSETQ. CDR3 length: 14 amino acids. The CDR3 spells CASSLRAGGDEQYF. The CDR3 region has the DNA TGCGCCAGCAGCTTGAGGGCAGGGGGCGACGAGCAGTACTTC.

This clonotype was seen many times. The chain carries TRBV12-3 or TRBV12-4 and TRBJ1-1; D is ambiguous. V was cut by 4 bases and J by 1 base, with 10 bases left in between. The CDR3 is 14 amino acids. This chain's CDR3 is CASSWVSTNTEAFF. CDR3 DNA sequence: TGTGCCAGCAGTTGGGTGTCGACGAACACTGAAGCTTTCTTT.

Worth noting for this clonotype: The junction departs from germline at one end; a sequencing error may be responsible. V is TRBV2 and J is TRBJ1-1; TRBD1 is a possible D gene (5 bases). CDR1 SNHLY and CDR2 FYNNEI come from the germline V gene. This CDR3 comprises 13 residues. In DNA form, the CDR3 reads TGTGCCAGCAGCGGCGTAGAGGGGAGGAAAGCTTGCTTT. Translation: CASSGVEGRKACF.

This clonotype was counted ten times or more. This chain connects TRBV6-1 to TRBJ1-5; TRBD1 matches 7 bases. Germline CDR1 MNHNS, CDR2 SASEGT. The CDR3 sequence is 15 residues long. The junction had 5 bases not matched to a gene; V was cut back by 2 bases and J by 4 bases. The CDR3 nucleotides are TGTGCCAGCAGTGAAAAGGAGGGGGCTAATCAGCCCCAGCATTTT. It is translated as CASSEKEGANQPQHF.

This clonotype was detected ten times or more. The chain couples TRBV7-9 to TRBJ2-7; the D gene could be TRBD1 or TRBD2 (5 bases each). Trimming took 4 bases from V and 4 from J, leaving 20 bases between them. The CDR3 spans 16 residues. Germline assignment: CDR1 SEHNR and CDR2 FQNEAQ (reference sequence). Written as DNA, the CDR3 is TGTGCCAGCAGCTCCAATACCGGGACGGACCCTTACGAGCAGTACTTC. Its protein is CASSSNTGTDPYEQYF.

This clonotype was counted a few times. The genes are TRBV19 and TRBJ1-5; a weak D match, TRBD1 (5 bases). The ends were cut back, 10 bases at V and 2 bases at J, with 15 bases in the middle. Germline CDR1 LNHDA, CDR2 SQIVND (reference sequence). CDR3 length equals 14 residues. CDR3 protein: CATRTGGGNQPQHF. CDR3 nucleotides: TGTGCCACAAGGACGGGGGGGGGCAATCAGCCCCAGCATTTT.

This clonotype was observed many times. The chain employs TRBV5-1 and TRBJ2-7, with no clear D. CDR3 length: 15 amino acids. CDR1 SGHRS and CDR2 YFSETQ come from the germline V gene. V lost 2 bases to trimming and J lost 0 bases, with 12 bases between them. The CDR3 here is CASSFGASSSYEQYF. In DNA, the CDR3 is TGCGCCAGCAGCTTCGGAGCTTCTAGCTCCTACGAGCAGTACTTC.

This clonotype was found a few times. The chain recombines TRBV7-9 with TRBJ2-2, with D possibly being TRBD2 (6 bases). Germline loops: CDR1 SEHNR, CDR2 FQNEAQ (reference sequence). V lost 3 bases, J lost 4 bases, and 12 bases lay in between. CDR3 length: 15 amino acids. CDR3 DNA: TGTGCCAGCAGCTTTGCGGGGATCGGCACCGGGGAGCTGTTTTTT. Residues: CASSFAGIGTGELFF.

This clonotype showed up many times. In DNA form, the CDR3 reads TGTGCCAGCAGTGAATCGGGACGAAAGACCGGGGAGCTGTTTTTT. This codes for CASSESGRKTGELFF. The chain uses TRBV6-1 and TRBJ2-2; D is possibly TRBD1 or TRBD2 (5 bases each). Looked up from germline, CDR1 is MNHNS and CDR2 is SASEGT. There are 15 residues in the CDR3. V lost 2 bases to trimming and J lost 5 bases, with 12 bases between them.

The chain couples TRBV12-3 or TRBV12-4 to TRBJ1-1; D is uncertain. The CDR3 spans 12 residues. Trimming left V 7 bases short and J 8 bases short, with 14 bases between. This CDR3 reads CASTTRRGEAFF. The CDR3, as DNA: TGTGCCAGCACTACACGGAGAGGGGAAGCTTTCTTT.

The chain has TRBV6-2 or TRBV6-3 and TRBJ1-5; 7 nucleotides agree with TRBD1. Germline CDR1 reads MNHEY; CDR2 reads SVGEGT. The V gene end was trimmed by 8 bases and the J gene end by 5 bases; junction bases not matched to a gene: 15. The CDR3 is 16 residues long. In DNA, the CDR3 is TGTGCCAGCCGGACAACAGGGGCCCCTTCGTATCAGCCCCAGCATTTT. It encodes CASRTTGAPSYQPQHF.